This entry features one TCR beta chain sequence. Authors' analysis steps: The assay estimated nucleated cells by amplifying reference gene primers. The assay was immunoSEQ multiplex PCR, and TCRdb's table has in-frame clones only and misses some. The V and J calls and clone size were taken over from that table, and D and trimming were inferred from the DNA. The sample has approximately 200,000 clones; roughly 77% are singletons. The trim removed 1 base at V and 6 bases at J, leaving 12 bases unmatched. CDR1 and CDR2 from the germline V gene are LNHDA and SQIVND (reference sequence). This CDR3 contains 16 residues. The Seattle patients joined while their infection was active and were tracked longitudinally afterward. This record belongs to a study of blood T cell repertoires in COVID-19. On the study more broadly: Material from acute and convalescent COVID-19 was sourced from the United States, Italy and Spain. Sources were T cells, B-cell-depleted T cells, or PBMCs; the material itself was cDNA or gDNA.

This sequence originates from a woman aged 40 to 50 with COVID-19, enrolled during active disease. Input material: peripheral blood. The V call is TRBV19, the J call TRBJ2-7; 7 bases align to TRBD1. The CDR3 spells CASSIGQGVPTGEQYF. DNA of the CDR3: TGTGCCAGTAGTATAGGGCAGGGGGTGCCAACGGGCGAGCAGTACTTC.